Each of the 2 T cell receptor beta chains below was sequenced from the same sample in a study of T cells after yellow fever vaccination (dated by TCRdb to about 2019). The treatment or condition label, as the study defines it: live attenuated yellow fever vaccine strain. The library was built by means of 5' RACE. For sequencing, an Illumina HiSeq 2500 was employed. TCRdb cleaned the public reads at Q25 with fastp, built clones with MiXCR and kept in-frame beta chains. Every CDR3 protein is listed once, alongside the most common genes and DNA of its rows. Recorded for this sample are roughly 70,000 distinct CDR3 sequences; around 7.7% of them occurred a single time. The top ten constitute 35% to 45% of the sample. The sequenced sample was CD8+ T cells sorted from PBMCs, obtained on the day of the yellow fever booster vaccination. Receptors originate from a man aged 30 to 45 who received the YFV17D yellow fever vaccine.

The chain combines TRBV5-1 with TRBJ2-7, with 7 bases fitting TRBD1. Germline-derived CDR1 and CDR2 are SGHRS and YFSETQ. The CDR3 contains 16 residues. The junction had 9 bases not matched to a gene; V was cut back by 3 bases and J by 0 bases. CDR3 nucleotides: TGCGCCAGCAGCTGGGGTTTCGGACAGGACTCCTACGAGCAGTACTTC. Protein product: CASSWGFGQDSYEQYF.

In this sample, this clonotype turned up many times. This chain joins TRBV27 and TRBJ2-1; no clear D. The CDR3 runs to 16 residues. V was clipped by 0 bases and J by 7 bases, with 16 bases between them. Germline V gene data show CDR1 as MNHEY and CDR2 as SMNVEV (reference sequence). CDR3 nucleotide sequence: TGTGCCAGCAGTTTATCCCCGGGTTTGTACACGAATGAGCAGTTCTTC. This codes for CASSLSPGLYTNEQFF.